A single sample is the source of the 20 T cell receptor beta chains below, sequenced in a study of cytomegalovirus exposure and HLA in healthy donors. PCR amplification relied on 60 Vbeta primers (plus 13 Jbeta primers). Only in-frame clones appear in the TCRdb table, and some are missing; sequencing was by immunoSEQ multiplex PCR. The profile shows fewer than 150,000 clones, 65% to 80% of them singletons. The sequenced material came from PBMCs. The receptors were sampled from a woman between 40 and 50 years old in good health and CMV-seropositive.

J is TRBJ1-5 and V is TRBV10-3; 7 positions match TRBD1. Germline V CDR1 and CDR2: ENHRY, SYGVKD. Trimming took 6 bases from V and 2 from J; bases not matched to a gene: 7. CDR3 size: 15 residues. This chain's CDR3 is CAISATGWGNQPQHF. In nucleotides, the CDR3 is TGTGCCATCAGCGCGACAGGGTGGGGCAATCAGCCCCAGCATTTT.

The chain uses TRBV6-5 and TRBJ1-2; the D gene is possibly TRBD1 (6 bases). This CDR3 has 12 residues. Trimming cost V 8 bases and J 3 bases, with 10 bases left between them. Germline V gene data show CDR1 as MNHEY and CDR2 as SVGAGI. CDR3 sequence: CASGGSHYGYTF. The CDR3 region has the DNA TGTGCCAGCGGGGGCAGCCACTATGGCTACACCTTC.

V usage is TRBV6-6 and J usage is TRBJ1-5; perhaps TRBD1 as D (6 bases). Deletions cut 10 bases from V and 5 bases from J, with 12 bases between. The CDR3 sequence is 12 residues long. The germline V gene has CDR1 MNHNY and CDR2 SVGAGI (reference sequence). This chain's CDR3 is CAIKQGDQPQHF. CDR3 nucleotides: TGTGCCATCAAACAGGGAGATCAGCCCCAGCATTTT.

This clone was counted only a few times. The chain is built from TRBV5-5 and TRBJ1-4; D may be TRBD1 (6 bases). The ends were cut back, 3 bases at V and 7 bases at J, with 10 bases in the middle. Germline CDR1 is SGHKS and CDR2 is YYEKEE (reference sequence). The CDR3 runs to 13 residues. CDR3 sequence (DNA): TGTGCCAGCAGCTCCAGGGGCGGTGAAAAACTGTTTTTT. Translated, it gives CASSSRGGEKLFF.

The chain has TRBV30 and TRBJ2-7; the match to TRBD2 covers 13 bases. The CDR3 is made up of 16 amino acids. Germline CDR1 reads GTSNPN; CDR2 reads SVGIG (reference sequence). The ends lost 2 bases at V and 5 bases at J; junction bases unmatched: 9. CDR3 sequence reads: CAWSLRTSGSKDEQYF. CDR3 DNA sequence: TGTGCCTGGAGTCTTCGGACTAGCGGGAGCAAGGACGAGCAGTACTTC.

The gene calls are TRBV6-1 and TRBJ1-3; D not certain. The V end was cut by 4 bases, the J end by 4 bases, with 11 bases between. Germline V gene lookup returns CDR1 MNHNS and CDR2 SASEGT. The CDR3 is 14 residues long. DNA of the CDR3: TGTGCCAGCAGTGTTTTCTCTTCGGGAAACACCATATATTTT. Protein sequence: CASSVFSSGNTIYF.

The rearrangement uses TRBV5-4 and TRBJ2-7, with D perhaps matching TRBD1 (6 bases). V was pared by 9 bases and J by 1 base, with 20 bases between. Per germline, CDR1 SGHNT and CDR2 YYREEE (reference sequence). CDR3 length: 15 residues. The CDR3 sequence: CATYRAPTGSYEQYF. For the CDR3, the DNA is TGTGCCACCTATCGTGCCCCGACAGGATCCTACGAGCAGTACTTC.

The chain is built from TRBV2 and TRBJ2-7; TRBD2 matches 8 bases. The CDR3 extends over 17 amino acids. Germline V gene data show CDR1 as SNHLY and CDR2 as FYNNEI. The V and J ends lost 1 base and 2 bases, in that order; junction bases with no gene match: 10. The CDR3 bases are TGTGCCAGCAGTGAAGAGCGAGCGGGGGTCGCCGCCTACGAGCAGTACTTC. Its protein is CASSEERAGVAAYEQYF. Full variable domain (outside the CDR3, taken from reference TRBV2 and TRBJ2-7): EPEVTQTPSHQVTQMGQEVILRCVPISNHLYFYWYRQILGQKVEFLVSFYNNEISEKSEIFDDQFSVERPDGSNFTLKIRSTKLEDSAMYFCASSEERAGVAAYEQYFGPGTRLTVT.

The chain recombines TRBV11-1 with TRBJ2-1; D might be TRBD1 (6 bases). This CDR3 comprises 19 residues. The V end lost 5 bases, the J end lost 0 bases, and 23 bases lay between the germline ends. CDR1 is SGHAT and CDR2 is FQDESV in the germline V gene (reference sequence). Here the CDR3 DNA reads TGTGCCAGCAGCCCAAGGGAGACAGGCTTTATGGGCTCCTACAATGAGCAGTTCTTC. Amino acids: CASSPRETGFMGSYNEQFF.

The gene calls are TRBV4-2 and TRBJ2-7, with D maybe TRBD2 (5 bases). The CDR3 runs to 13 residues. Trimming left V 6 bases short and J 3 bases short, with 12 bases between. Germline values: CDR1 LGHNA, CDR2 YNFKEQ. The CDR3 here is CASSGRGSYEQYF. The CDR3 nucleotides are TGTGCCAGCAGTGGGAGAGGCAGCTACGAGCAGTACTTC.

This chain uses TRBV19 with TRBJ2-7; D is ambiguous. This CDR3 is 11 amino acids long. V was shortened by 8 bases and J by 4 bases, with 9 bases between the two germline ends. Per germline, CDR1 LNHDA and CDR2 SQIVND (reference sequence). DNA for the CDR3: TGTGCCAGTTCATCGGGTTACGAGCAGTACTTC. As protein: CASSSGYEQYF.

J is TRBJ2-7 and V is TRBV5-1, with a possible D match to TRBD1 (6 bases). Germline CDR1 SGHRS, CDR2 YFSETQ. The germline V and J ends were trimmed by 4 bases and 6 bases, with 11 bases remaining between them. The CDR3 is 12 amino acids. In DNA, the CDR3 is TGCGCCAGCAGCCACTCGACAGGCGAGCAGTACTTC. Residues: CASSHSTGEQYF.

The chain carries TRBV15 and TRBJ2-5, with 13 bases lining up with TRBD2. Germline-derived CDR1 and CDR2 are LNHNV and YYDKDF (reference sequence). Unmatched junction bases numbered 1, after V lost 0 bases and J lost 0 bases. This CDR3 has 17 residues. Here the CDR3 reads CATSRDGLAGDQETQYF. CDR3 coding DNA: TGTGCCACCAGCAGAGATGGACTAGCGGGGGACCAAGAGACCCAGTACTTC.

This clone was recorded once. The CDR3 DNA follows: TGTGCCAGCAGCCAAGACAGGGGGTATGGAAACACCATATATTTT. Its protein is CASSQDRGYGNTIYF. V gene TRBV2 combines with J gene TRBJ1-3; TRBD1 matches at 9 bases. Per the germline V gene, CDR1 is SNHLY and CDR2 is FYNNEI. This CDR3 region has 15 residues. With 6 bases clipped from V and 3 bases from J, the junction kept 6 bases outside the gene matches.

This chain uses TRBV14 with TRBJ2-7, with 7 positions matching TRBD1. The CDR3 is 15 residues long. Trimming at V came to 1 base and at J to 2 bases, leaving 5 bases not matched to a gene. CDR1 is SGHDN and CDR2 is FVKESK in the germline V gene. CDR3: CASSQGYRGPYEQYF. The CDR3 nucleotides read TGTGCCAGCAGCCAAGGATACAGGGGCCCCTACGAGCAGTACTTC.

This clone was seen just once. The J gene is TRBJ1-6, the V gene TRBV9, with D possibly TRBD1 on 5 matching bases. Trimming took 4 bases from V and 8 from J, leaving 19 bases between them. Germline CDR1 reads SGDLS; CDR2 reads YYNGEE. The CDR3 is 16 residues long. The CDR3 bases are TGTGCCAGCAGCTCAGCGGGTCATCCCAGGGATTCACCCCTCCACTTT. It codes for CASSSAGHPRDSPLHF.

This chain connects TRBV6-5 to TRBJ1-2; maybe TRBD1 (5 bases). V was shortened by 3 bases and J by 6 bases, with 17 bases between the two germline ends. The CDR3 consists of 15 residues. Per the germline V gene, CDR1 is MNHEY and CDR2 is SVGAGI. The CDR3 region has the DNA TGTGCCAGCAGTTATGGTCCGGGGGAGGTTGATGGCTACACCTTC. Its translation is CASSYGPGEVDGYTF.

The gene calls are TRBV9 and TRBJ2-5; D is perhaps TRBD1 (5 bases). V was clipped by 0 bases and J by 1 base, with 13 bases between them. Germline CDR1 is SGDLS and CDR2 is YYNGEE. CDR3 length: 16 residues. The CDR3 DNA sequence: TGTGCCAGCAGCGTAGCGGTTGATAGGGGCCAAGAGACCCAGTACTTC. Amino acids: CASSVAVDRGQETQYF.

CDR3 protein: CASMQDRNTEAFF. CDR3 bases: TGCGCCAGCATGCAGGACAGGAACACTGAAGCTTTCTTT. The V gene is TRBV5-1, the J gene TRBJ1-1; a possible D gene is TRBD1 (6 bases). V shed 6 bases and J shed 1 base, with 10 bases lying between them. Per the germline V gene, CDR1 is SGHRS and CDR2 is YFSETQ. The CDR3 is made up of 13 amino acids.

This chain uses TRBV18 with TRBJ2-1; the match to TRBD2 covers 9 bases. CDR1 is KGHSH, CDR2 LQKENI, per germline. Unmatched junction bases numbered 6, after V lost 8 bases and J lost 1 base. The CDR3 length is 15 residues. CDR3 nucleotides: TGTGCCAGCACACTAGCGGGTCAGTCCTACAATGAGCAGTTCTTC. Translated, it gives CASTLAGQSYNEQFF.